These 2 T cell receptor beta chains originate from one sample sequenced in a study of CD8+CD57+ T cells in acquired aplastic anemia. Genomic DNA templated the TCR beta VDJ and CDR3 profiling. TCRdb passed the reads through MiXCR, listing each CDR3 protein once. Among 400,000 to 600,000 distinct CDR3 sequences listed, 25% to 40% were seen once. Selection for sequencing was limited to patients who had shown CD8+CD57+ cell expansion by flow cytometry. Sequencing was done on a sample of sorted CD4+, CD8+, or CD8+CD57+ T cells (not recorded which) from PBMCs. The receptor set was obtained from a human donor with aplastic anemia.

The V and J genes are TRBV30 and TRBJ2-7; 14 bases line up with TRBD2. Germline V gene lookup returns CDR1 GTSNPN and CDR2 SVGIG (reference sequence). This CDR3 comprises 13 residues. Trimming cost V 0 bases and J 9 bases; bases outside gene matches: 1. CDR3 loop: CAWSVGTSGRQYF. The CDR3 nucleotides read TGTGCCTGGAGTGTAGGGACTAGCGGGAGGCAGTACTTC.

The rearrangement uses TRBV24-1 and TRBJ2-7; 10 bases are shared with TRBD1. Germline values: CDR1 KGHDR, CDR2 SFDVKD. Trimming took 0 bases from V and 2 from J; bases not matched to a gene: 0. This CDR3 has 15 residues. This chain's CDR3 is CATSDLGQGAYEQYF. The CDR3 bases are TGTGCCACCAGTGATTTGGGACAGGGGGCCTACGAGCAGTACTTC.